The present TCR beta chain was sequenced within a study of beta chain features in type 1 diabetes (dated by TCRdb to between 2018 and 2020). Regarding the research as a whole: Mean age, gender distribution, total cell number and subset yield were not different between patients and healthy donors. Across all samples, almost 110 million sorted cells were examined, and cell number per subset correlated strongly with RNA yield. The study compared TCRB repertoires of sorted circulating CD4+ T cell subsets between recently diagnosed type 1 diabetes patients and matched healthy donors. Whereas all 30 or so donors provided naive and central memory subsets, regulatory and stem cell-like memory subsets were isolated from just 8 patients and about eight healthy donors.

Each donor gave one peripheral blood draw, averaging roughly 100 mL, which was collected into heparinised tubes. A BD FACSAria II was used to sort naive, central memory, regulatory and stem cell-like memory CD4+ T cells with a panel that included CD45RO, CCR7, CD25, CD127, CD95 and CD27. All sorted populations exceeded 95% purity. PBMCs were isolated immediately by Lymphoprep density gradient centrifugation and stained directly without culture. So that batch effects would be minimized, each experiment stained and sorted samples in pairs, pairing one healthy donor with one patient. V lost 7 bases and J lost 6 bases, and the count of bases not matched to a germline gene is 8. The CDR3 spans 15 residues, from the cysteine through the phenylalanine. The DNA shown is the 45-base CDR3, in frame from base 1. CDR1 and CDR2, per the germline V gene (reference sequence), are SEHNR and FQNEAQ. The entire isolated RNA was reverse transcribed using the High Capacity cDNA Reverse Transcription Kit, and thus expressed TCRB transcripts were sequenced. Deep immunoSEQ sequencing was performed on naive, central memory and regulatory T cell samples, with an average of roughly 3.6 million total reads per sample. After sorted cells were lysed in RLT buffer, RNA was extracted with DNase-treated RNeasy Micro or Mini kits, with the choice depending on cell number. To prevent cross-contamination, each cell subset was processed individually, whereas patient and healthy donor samples were processed jointly. Using the immunoSEQ multiplex PCR, TCRB sequences were amplified from cDNA into 87-bp fragments spanning the CDR3 region. Sequencing of the amplicons was performed on the Illumina HiSeq platform. In the paper's pipeline: Synthetic template baselines were used to correct PCR bias computationally, reads within Hamming distance 2 were collapsed, and singletons that could not be merged were discarded. Reads were aligned against IMGT to assign V, D and J genes, CDR3 length and insertions or deletions at six rearrangement sites. Within each subset, clonotype counts were normalized to the number of sorted cells before true diversity and Gini coefficients were calculated with the tcR R package. The overlap coefficient, calculated on TCRB nucleotide sequences, was used to quantify repertoire sharing. Out-of-frame TCRB sequences from naive cells were analyzed to stand in for the pre-selection repertoire. TCRdb retrieved this table from immuneACCESS and kept in-frame rearrangements only. Not all clones are present; in checked studies, unresolved V genes account for under half, and no reason is known for the remainder. V and J calls and clone size come straight from that table; D and trimming were deduced from the DNA. The sample table lists 600,000 to 650,000 clones, 15% to 19% of them with a count of one. The ten most abundant clones make up around 0.1% of the sample.

The investigation overall reported the following: A moderate but significant shortening of TCRB CDR3 length was observed in type 1 diabetes patients in all four CD4+ subsets. Because small numbers of individuals were included in the HLA sub-analyses, any influence of HLA type on TCRB rearrangement was left unresolved. Because cDNA was sequenced instead of genomic DNA, highly expressing activated cells could be over-represented, though the groups showed no difference in activation or CD3 levels. Fewer insertions and more nucleotide deletions at VDJ recombination sites were observed in patients with type 1 diabetes, implying thymic rearrangement abnormalities. Shorter templates might be favored by PCR, yet because patient and control samples were amplified and corrected together, any such skew would affect both groups equally. The naive, central memory and regulatory TCRB repertoires appeared to resemble one another more closely among patients than among healthy donors.

On this clone itself: What this receptor recognizes is not known. No base qualities exist here, and no much larger clone lies one base off it.

The material sequenced was naive CD4+ T cells from blood. The cell subset or site label here, explained by the study, means: true naive CD4+ T cells. The chain couples TRBV7-9 to TRBJ2-2, with 10 bases in between that match TRBD2. The receptor's source is a man younger than 35 in good health. CDR3 loop: CASTGGTSVAGELFF. The sequenced DNA is TGTGCCAGCACGGGCGGGACTAGCGTCGCCGGGGAGCTGTTTTTT.